The text below deals with one T cell receptor (beta chain). The antigen remains undetermined. CD8 cells classed as naive were CD45RO-negative and positively selected for CCR7, excluding terminally differentiated effector memory CD45RA+ cells. The data derive from a study of shared clonotypes between healthy human individuals. The CDR3 is 11 residues long. Looked up from germline, CDR1 is SNHLY and CDR2 is FYNNEI. Trimming took off 6 bases at V and 4 bases at J, with 6 bases between the two ends. Study conclusions and caveats: Larger estimated richness was generally recorded for naive subsets relative to memory subsets. Apart from blood, nothing was sampled; tissue repertoires likely differ. The genetic and exposure-history diversity represented was limited by few donors. Around 5% was the fraction of naive CD4 clonotypes found shared across a handful of donors.

Data came from immunoSEQ multiplex PCR; TCRdb stores just in-frame clones and leaves some out. The table includes about 700,000 clones, around 90% detected once. This clonotype was obtained from a man under 40 in good health. Sequences were obtained from naive CD8+ T cells sorted from blood. The genes are TRBV2 and TRBJ1-2; D not certain. The CDR3 coding sequence is TGTGCCAGCAGACCCCTCTATGGCTACACCTTC. Residues: CASRPLYGYTF. Full variable domain (rest looked up from reference TRBV2 and TRBJ1-2): EPEVTQTPSHQVTQMGQEVILRCVPISNHLYFYWYRQILGQKVEFLVSFYNNEISEKSEIFDDQFSVERPDGSNFTLKIRSTKLEDSAMYFCASRPLYGYTFGSGTRLTVV.